This entry concerns a single T cell receptor (beta chain). Using immunoSEQ multiplex PCR, the repertoire was profiled, and TCRdb retains in-frame clones only, with some absent. The sample shows 32,000 or so clones, roughly 87% of them seen only once. The data originate from a study of T cell changes during pregnancy in multiple sclerosis. This CDR3 is 12 amino acids long. In germline, CDR1 is SGHNT, CDR2 YYREEE (reference sequence). V shed 5 bases and J shed 2 bases, with 8 bases lying between them. Sequences were derived from CD8+ T cells from peripheral blood mononuclear cells, sampled in the first trimester of pregnancy. The chain employs TRBV5-4 and TRBJ2-7; D gene uncertain. The receptor was derived from a female donor with multiple sclerosis, enrolled in a pregnancy study. CDR3: CASSIQTYEQYF. The CDR3 bases are TGTGCCAGCAGTATACAGACCTACGAGCAGTACTTC.